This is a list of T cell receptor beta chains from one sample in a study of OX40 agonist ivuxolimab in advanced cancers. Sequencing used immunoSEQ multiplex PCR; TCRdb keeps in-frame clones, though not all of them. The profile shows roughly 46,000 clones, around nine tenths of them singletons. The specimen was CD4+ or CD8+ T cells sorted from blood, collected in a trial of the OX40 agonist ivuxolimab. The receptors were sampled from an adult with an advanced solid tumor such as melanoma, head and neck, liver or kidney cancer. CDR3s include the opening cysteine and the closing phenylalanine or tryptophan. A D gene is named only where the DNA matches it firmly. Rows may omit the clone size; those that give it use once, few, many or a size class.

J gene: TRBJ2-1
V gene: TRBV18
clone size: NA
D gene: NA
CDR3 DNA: TGTGCCAGCTCGGTCGATGAGCAGTTCTTC
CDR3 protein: CASSVDEQFF

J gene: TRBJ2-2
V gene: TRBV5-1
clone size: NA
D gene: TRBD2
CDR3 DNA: TGCGCCAGCAGCCCAACTAGCGGAAGCAGAACCGGGGAGCTGTTTTTT
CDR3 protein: CASSPTSGSRTGELFF

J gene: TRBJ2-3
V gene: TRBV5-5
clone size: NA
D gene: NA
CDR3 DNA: TGTGCCAGCAGCTCGTTGGGTTCAACAGATACGCAGTATTTT
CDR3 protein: CASSSLGSTDTQYF

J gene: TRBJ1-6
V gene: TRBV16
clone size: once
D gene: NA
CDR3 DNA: TGTGCCAGCAGCCAATCGATCGGCAGGGTGGGTTCACCCCTCCACTTT
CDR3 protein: CASSQSIGRVGSPLHF

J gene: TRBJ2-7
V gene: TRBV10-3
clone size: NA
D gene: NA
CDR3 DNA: TGTGCCATCAGTGAGTCGAGGACACTCTACGAGCAGTACTTC
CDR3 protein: CAISESRTLYEQYF

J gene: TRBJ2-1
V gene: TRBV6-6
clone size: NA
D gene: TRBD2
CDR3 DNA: TGTGCCAGCAGTTCGCAAGCGGGAGGGCTGTACAATGAGCAGTTCTTC
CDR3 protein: CASSSQAGGLYNEQFF

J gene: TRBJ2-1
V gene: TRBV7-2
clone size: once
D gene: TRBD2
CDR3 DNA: TGTGCCAGCTCAGGGGGACTAGCGTACAATGAGCAGTTCTTC
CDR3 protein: CASSGGLAYNEQFF

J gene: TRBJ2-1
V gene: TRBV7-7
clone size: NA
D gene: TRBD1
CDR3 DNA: TGTGCTAGCAGCTTAGAAGGGACAGGGATGAATGAGCAGTTCTTC
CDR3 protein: CASSLEGTGMNEQFF

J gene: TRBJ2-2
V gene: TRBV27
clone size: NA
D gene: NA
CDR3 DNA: TGTGCCAGCAGTTCCGGGGCCAACACCGGGGAGCTGTTTTTT
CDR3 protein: CASSSGANTGELFF

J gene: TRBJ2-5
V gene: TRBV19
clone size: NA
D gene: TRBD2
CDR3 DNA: TGTGCCAGTAGTAAGGGGAGGACTAGCGGGACCCAAGAGACCCAGTACTTC
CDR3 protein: CASSKGRTSGTQETQYF

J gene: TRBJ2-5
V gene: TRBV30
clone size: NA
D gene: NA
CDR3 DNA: TGTGCCTGGAGTGCAGGGTTCGGTGAGACCCAGTACTTC
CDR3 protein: CAWSAGFGETQYF

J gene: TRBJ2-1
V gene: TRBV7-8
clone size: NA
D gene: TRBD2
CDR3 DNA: TGTGCCAGCAGGGCGACTAGCGGGAGCTCCTACAATGAGCAGTTCTTC
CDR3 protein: CASRATSGSSYNEQFF

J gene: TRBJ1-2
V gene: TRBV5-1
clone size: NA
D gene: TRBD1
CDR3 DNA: TGCGCCAGCAGCGCCGGACAGGGGGCCTATGGCTACACCTTC
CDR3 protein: CASSAGQGAYGYTF

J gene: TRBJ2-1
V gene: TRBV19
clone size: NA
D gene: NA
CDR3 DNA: TGTGCCAGTAGTGAGGGGAGCTCCTACAATGAGCAGTTCTTC
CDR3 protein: CASSEGSSYNEQFF

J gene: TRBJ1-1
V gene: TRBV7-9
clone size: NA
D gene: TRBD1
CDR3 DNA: TGTGCCAGCAGCCAGGGACAGGGGAGGTTAAAGGTAGCTGAAGCTTTCTTT
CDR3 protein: CASSQGQGRLKVAEAFF

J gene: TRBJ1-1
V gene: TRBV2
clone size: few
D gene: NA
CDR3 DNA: TGTGCCAGTCAACAATTCAGGAACACTGAAGCTTTCTTT
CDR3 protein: CASQQFRNTEAFF

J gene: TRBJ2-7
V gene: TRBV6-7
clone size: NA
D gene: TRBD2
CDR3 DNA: TGTGCCAGCAGTTACCCGGGGGGGGGCCCCTACGAGCAGTACTTC
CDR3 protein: CASSYPGGGPYEQYF

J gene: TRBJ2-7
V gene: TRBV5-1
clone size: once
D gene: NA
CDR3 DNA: TGCGCCAGCAGTCTTGGAGTAGGCAGGGCGGAGCAGTACTTC
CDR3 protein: CASSLGVGRAEQYF

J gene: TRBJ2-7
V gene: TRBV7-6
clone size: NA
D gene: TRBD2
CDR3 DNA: TGTGCCAGCAGCACCGGGACTAGCGGCTCCTACGAGCAGTACTTC
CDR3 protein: CASSTGTSGSYEQYF

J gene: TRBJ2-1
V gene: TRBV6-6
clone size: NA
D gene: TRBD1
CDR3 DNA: TGTGCCAGCGAAAGACAGGGGGCGAAGAATGAGCAGTTCTTC
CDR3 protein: CASERQGAKNEQFF

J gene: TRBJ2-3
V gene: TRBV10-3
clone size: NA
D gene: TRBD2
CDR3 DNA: TGTGCCATCAGTCCCCGGGGGGGGAAGGGGGGAGATACGCAGTATTTT
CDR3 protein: CAISPRGGKGGDTQYF

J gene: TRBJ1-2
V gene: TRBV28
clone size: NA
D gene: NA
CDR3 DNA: TGTGCCAGCAGTCAGATCCGGGTCACCTATGGCTACACCTTC
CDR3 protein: CASSQIRVTYGYTF

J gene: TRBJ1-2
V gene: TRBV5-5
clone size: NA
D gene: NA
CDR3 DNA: TGTGCCACCTCACTTGCAGGGAGCGATGGCTACACCTTC
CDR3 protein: CATSLAGSDGYTF

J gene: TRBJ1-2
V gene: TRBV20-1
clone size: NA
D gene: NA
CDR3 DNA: TGCAGTGCTAGAGGTCCCTATGGCTACACCTTC
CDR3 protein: CSARGPYGYTF

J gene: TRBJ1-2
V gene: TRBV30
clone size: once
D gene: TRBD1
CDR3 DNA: TGTGCCTGGAGCCCAGGGGGGGGGAATGGCTACACCTTC
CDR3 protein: CAWSPGGGNGYTF

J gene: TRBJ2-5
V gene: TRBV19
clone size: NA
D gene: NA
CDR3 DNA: TGTGCCAGTAGTATTGGAGAGCGGCAAGGAGCAGAGACCCAGTACTTC
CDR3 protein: CASSIGERQGAETQYF

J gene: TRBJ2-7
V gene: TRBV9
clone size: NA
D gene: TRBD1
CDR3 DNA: TGTGCCAGCAGCTTTAATTGGGACAGAAGAAGCTCCTACGAGCAGTACTTC
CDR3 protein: CASSFNWDRRSSYEQYF

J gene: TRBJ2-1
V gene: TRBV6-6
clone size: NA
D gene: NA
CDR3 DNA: TGTGCCAGCAGTTACCGGAGCTCCTACAATGAGCAGTTCTTC
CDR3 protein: CASSYRSSYNEQFF

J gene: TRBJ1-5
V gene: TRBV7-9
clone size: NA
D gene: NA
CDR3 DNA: TGTGCCAGCAGCTTAGGGCAAGGCATTTGGCAGCCCCAGCATTTT
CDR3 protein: CASSLGQGIWQPQHF

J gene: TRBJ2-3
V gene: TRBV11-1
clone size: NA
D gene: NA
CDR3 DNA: TGTGCCAGCAGCTTAACCCCAACGGGGACAGATACGCAGTATTTT
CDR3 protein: CASSLTPTGTDTQYF

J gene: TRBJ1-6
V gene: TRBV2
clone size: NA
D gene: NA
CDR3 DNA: TGTGCCACCGAAACCATCCAGGGCGGCAATTCACCCCTCCACTTT
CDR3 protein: CATETIQGGNSPLHF

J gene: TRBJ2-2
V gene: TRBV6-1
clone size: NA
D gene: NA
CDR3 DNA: TGTGCCAGCAGGGTCGGGGGCACCGGGGAGCTGTTTTTT
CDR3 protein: CASRVGGTGELFF

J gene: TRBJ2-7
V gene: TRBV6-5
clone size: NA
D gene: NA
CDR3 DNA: TGTGCCAGCAGCCGAGGACAGTACTACGAGCAGTACTTC
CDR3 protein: CASSRGQYYEQYF

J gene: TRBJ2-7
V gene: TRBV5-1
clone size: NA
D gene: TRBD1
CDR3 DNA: TGCGCCAGCAGCTCCGGACAGGGGCCCGAGCAGTACTTC
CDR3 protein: CASSSGQGPEQYF

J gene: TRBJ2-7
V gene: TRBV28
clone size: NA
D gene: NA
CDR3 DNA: TGTGCCAGCAGTGCCCCCTACGAGCAGTACTTC
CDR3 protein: CASSAPYEQYF

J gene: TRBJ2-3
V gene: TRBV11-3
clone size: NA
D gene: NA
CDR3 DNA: TGTGCCAGCAGCTTAGAGTACGCAGATACGCAGTATTTT
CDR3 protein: CASSLEYADTQYF

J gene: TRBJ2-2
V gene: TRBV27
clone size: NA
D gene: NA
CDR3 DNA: TGTGCCAGCAGTTGGGAAGTTAGTCTCGGGGAGCTGTTTTTT
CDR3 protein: CASSWEVSLGELFF

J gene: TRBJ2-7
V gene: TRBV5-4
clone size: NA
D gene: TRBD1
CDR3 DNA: TGTGCCAGCAGCCCGGGACAGGGCATCTCCTACGAGCAGTACTTC
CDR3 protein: CASSPGQGISYEQYF

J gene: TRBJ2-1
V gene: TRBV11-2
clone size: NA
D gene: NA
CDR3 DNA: TGTGCCAGCAGCCCTGACATCATCCCCTCCTACAATGAGCAGTTCTTC
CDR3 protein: CASSPDIIPSYNEQFF

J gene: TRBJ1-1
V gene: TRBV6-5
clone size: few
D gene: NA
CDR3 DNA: TGTGCCAGCAGTTACAGGCTGAACACTGAAGCTTTCTTT
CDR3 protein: CASSYRLNTEAFF

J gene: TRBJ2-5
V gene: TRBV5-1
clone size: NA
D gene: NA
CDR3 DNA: TGCGCCAGCAGCTTGGTGGGGGCTTCAGAGACCCAGTACTTC
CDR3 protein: CASSLVGASETQYF

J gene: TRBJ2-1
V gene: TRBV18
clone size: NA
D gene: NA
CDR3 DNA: TGTGCCAGCTCACTAGTTCCTAATGAGCAGTTCTTC
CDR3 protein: CASSLVPNEQFF

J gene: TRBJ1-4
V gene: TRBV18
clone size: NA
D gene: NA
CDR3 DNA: TGTGCCAGCTCACAGCGCGGGGAAAAACTGTTTTTT
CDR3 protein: CASSQRGEKLFF

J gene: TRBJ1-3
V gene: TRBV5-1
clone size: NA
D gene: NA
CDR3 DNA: TGCGCCAGCAGCTTAAACGGGGGTGGTGGAAACACCATATATTTT
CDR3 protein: CASSLNGGGGNTIYF

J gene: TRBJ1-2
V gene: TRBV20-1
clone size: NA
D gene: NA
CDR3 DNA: TGCAGTGCGTCTGGCTCCTATGGCTACACCTTC
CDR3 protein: CSASGSYGYTF

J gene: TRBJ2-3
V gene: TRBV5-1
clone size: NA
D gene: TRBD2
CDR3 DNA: TGCGCCAGCAATGGACTAGCGGGCACAGATACGCAGTATTTT
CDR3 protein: CASNGLAGTDTQYF

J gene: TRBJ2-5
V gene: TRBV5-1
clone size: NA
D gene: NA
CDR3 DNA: TGCGCCAGCAGCTTGAACCAGGACACGAGACAAGAGACCCAGTACTTC
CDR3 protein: CASSLNQDTRQETQYF

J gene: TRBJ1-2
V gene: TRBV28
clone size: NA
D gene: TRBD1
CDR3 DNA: TGTGCCAGCAGTTTATCGGGGACAGGGGAAGTCTATGGCTACACCTTC
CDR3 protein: CASSLSGTGEVYGYTF

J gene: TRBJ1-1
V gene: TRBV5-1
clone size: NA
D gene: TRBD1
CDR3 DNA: TGCGCCAGCAGCTCAGACCCCGGACAGGGGAACACTGAAGCTTTCTTT
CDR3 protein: CASSSDPGQGNTEAFF

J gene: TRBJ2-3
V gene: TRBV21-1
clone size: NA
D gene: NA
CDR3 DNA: TGTGCCAGCAGCAAAGGGGAAGGGGCTAGCGGGGTTAACACAGATACGCAGTATTTT
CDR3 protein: CASSKGEGASGVNTDTQYF

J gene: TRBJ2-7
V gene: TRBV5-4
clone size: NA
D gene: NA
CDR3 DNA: TGTGCCAGCAGCTTAGTCCGGGGTCCCTCCTACGAGCAGTACTTC
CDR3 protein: CASSLVRGPSYEQYF

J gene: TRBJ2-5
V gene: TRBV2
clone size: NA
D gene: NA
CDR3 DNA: TGTGCCAGCAGTTACACGGGACTCCGAGACTTC
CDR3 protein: CASSYTGLRDF

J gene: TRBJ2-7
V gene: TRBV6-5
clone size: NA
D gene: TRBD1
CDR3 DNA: TGTGCCAGCAGTTACTCGGCCAGGGGGATCGGGGAGCAGTACTTC
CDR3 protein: CASSYSARGIGEQYF